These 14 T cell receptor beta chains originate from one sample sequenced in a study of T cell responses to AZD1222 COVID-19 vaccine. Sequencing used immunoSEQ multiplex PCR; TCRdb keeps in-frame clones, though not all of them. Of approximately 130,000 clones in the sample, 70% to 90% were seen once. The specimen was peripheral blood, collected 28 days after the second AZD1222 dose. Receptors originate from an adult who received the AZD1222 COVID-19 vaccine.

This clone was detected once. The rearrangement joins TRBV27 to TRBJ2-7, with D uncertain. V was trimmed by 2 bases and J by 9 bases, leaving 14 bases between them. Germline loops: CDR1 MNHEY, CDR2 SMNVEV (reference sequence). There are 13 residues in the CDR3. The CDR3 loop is CASSLGRMARQYF. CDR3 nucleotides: TGTGCCAGCAGTTTAGGACGGATGGCACGGCAGTACTTC.

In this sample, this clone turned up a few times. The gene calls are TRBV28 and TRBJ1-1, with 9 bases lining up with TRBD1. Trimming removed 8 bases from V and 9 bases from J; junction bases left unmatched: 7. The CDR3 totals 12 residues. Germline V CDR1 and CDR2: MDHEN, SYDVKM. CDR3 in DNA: TGTGCCAGCGCCAACAACAGGGGGCAAGCTTTCTTT. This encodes CASANNRGQAFF.

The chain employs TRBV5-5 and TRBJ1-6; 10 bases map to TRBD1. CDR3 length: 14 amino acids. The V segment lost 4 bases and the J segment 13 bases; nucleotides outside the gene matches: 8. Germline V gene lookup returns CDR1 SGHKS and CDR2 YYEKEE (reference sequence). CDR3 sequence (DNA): TGTGCCAGCAGCGAGGGACAGGGGCCCATGCCCCTCCACTTT. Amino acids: CASSEGQGPMPLHF.

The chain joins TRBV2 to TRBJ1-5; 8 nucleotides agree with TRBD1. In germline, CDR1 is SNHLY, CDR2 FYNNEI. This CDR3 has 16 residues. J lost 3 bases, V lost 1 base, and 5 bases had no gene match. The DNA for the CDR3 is TGTGCCAGCAGTGAAGGTAGGGGACAGGTCAATCAGCCCCAGCATTTT. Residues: CASSEGRGQVNQPQHF.

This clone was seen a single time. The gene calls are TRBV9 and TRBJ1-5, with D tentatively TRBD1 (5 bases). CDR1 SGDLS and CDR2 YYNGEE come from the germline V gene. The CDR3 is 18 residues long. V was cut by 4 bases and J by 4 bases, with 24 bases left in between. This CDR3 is CASSRTGRGRELNQPQHF. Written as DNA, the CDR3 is TGTGCCAGCAGCCGGACCGGTCGGGGGAGAGAGTTGAATCAGCCCCAGCATTTT.

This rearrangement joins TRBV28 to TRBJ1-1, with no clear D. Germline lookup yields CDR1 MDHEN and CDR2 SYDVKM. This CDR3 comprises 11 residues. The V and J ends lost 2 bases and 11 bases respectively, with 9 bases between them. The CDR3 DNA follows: TGTGCCAGCAGTTTAGGACGGATTGCTTTCTTT. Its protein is CASSLGRIAFF.

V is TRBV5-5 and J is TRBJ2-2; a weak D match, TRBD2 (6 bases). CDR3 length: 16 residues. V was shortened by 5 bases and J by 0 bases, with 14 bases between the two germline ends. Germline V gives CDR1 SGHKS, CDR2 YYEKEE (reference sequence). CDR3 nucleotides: TGTGCCAGCAGGAGCCCGGGACTTTCGAACACCGGGGAGCTGTTTTTT. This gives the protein CASRSPGLSNTGELFF.

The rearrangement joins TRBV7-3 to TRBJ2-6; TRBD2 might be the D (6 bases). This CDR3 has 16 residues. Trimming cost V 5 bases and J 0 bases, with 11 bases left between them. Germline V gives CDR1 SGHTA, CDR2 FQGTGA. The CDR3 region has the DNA TGTGCCAGCAGCGACGGGGGTCACTCTGGGGCCAACGTCCTGACTTTC. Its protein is CASSDGGHSGANVLTF.

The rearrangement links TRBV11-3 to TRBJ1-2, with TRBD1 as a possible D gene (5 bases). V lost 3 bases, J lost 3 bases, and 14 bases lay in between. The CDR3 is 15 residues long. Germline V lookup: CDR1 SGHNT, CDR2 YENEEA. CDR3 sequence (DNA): TGTGCCAGCAGCTTTTATGGAGGGACCGACTATGGCTACACCTTC. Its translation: CASSFYGGTDYGYTF.

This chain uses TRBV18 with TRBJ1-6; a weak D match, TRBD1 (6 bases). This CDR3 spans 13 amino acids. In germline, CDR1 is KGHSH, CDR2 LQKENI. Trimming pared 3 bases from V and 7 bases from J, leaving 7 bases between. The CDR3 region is CASSPDRNSPLHF. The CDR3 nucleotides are TGTGCCAGCTCACCGGACAGAAATTCACCCCTCCACTTT.

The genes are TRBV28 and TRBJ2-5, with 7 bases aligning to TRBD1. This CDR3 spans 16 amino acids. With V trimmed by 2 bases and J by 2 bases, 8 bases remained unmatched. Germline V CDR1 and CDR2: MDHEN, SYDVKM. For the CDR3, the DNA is TGTGCCAGCAGTTTAGGGACAGCCCGGTATCAAGAGACCCAGTACTTC. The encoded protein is CASSLGTARYQETQYF.

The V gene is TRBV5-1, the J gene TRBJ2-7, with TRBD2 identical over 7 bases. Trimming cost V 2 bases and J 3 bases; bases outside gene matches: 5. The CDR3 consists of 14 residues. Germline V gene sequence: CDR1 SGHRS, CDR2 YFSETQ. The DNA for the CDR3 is TGCGCCAGCAGCTTCGGGACTAACTACTACGAGCAGTACTTC. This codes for CASSFGTNYYEQYF.

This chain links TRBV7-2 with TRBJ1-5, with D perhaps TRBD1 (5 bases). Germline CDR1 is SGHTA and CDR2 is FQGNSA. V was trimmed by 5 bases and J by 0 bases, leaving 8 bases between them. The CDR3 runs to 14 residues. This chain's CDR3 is CASSGHLSNQPQHF. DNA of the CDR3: TGTGCCAGCAGCGGACACCTTAGCAATCAGCCCCAGCATTTT. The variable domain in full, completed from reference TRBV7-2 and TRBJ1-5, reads GAGVSQSPSNKVTEKGKDVELRCDPISGHTALYWYRQSLGQGLEFLIYFQGNSAPDKSGLPSDRFSAERTGGSVSTLTIQRTQQEDSAVYLCASSGHLSNQPQHFGDGTRLSIL.

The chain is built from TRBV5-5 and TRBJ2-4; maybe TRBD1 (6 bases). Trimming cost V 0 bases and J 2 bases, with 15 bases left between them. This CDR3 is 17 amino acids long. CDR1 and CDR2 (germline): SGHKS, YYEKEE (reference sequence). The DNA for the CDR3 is TGTGCCAGCAGCTTGGTGTCAGGGGCGAGGTCCAAAAACATTCAGTACTTC. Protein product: CASSLVSGARSKNIQYF.